These T cell receptor beta chains were read from a single sample in a study of T cell responses to AZD1222 COVID-19 vaccine. TCRdb keeps only in-frame clones here, not all; method: immunoSEQ multiplex PCR. The sample records over 150,000 clones, about 90% being singletons. The source material was peripheral blood, sampled on day 0 of AZD1222 vaccination. These receptors were obtained from an adult in good health. The CDR3 runs from the conserved cysteine through the conserved F or W. D genes are given only for firm matches. Clone size is given for some rows only: seen once, a few or many times, or a class if the clone is expanded.

TRBJ1-2 NA NA TRBV6-5 CASSYLPEGGYGYTF TGTGCCAGCAGTTACCTCCCCGAGGGGGGCTATGGCTACACCTTC
TRBJ2-3 NA NA TRBV28 CASRPSGSLGDTQYF TGTGCCAGCAGGCCGAGCGGGTCCCTGGGAGATACGCAGTATTTT
TRBJ1-4 NA NA TRBV27 CASSLSPPGREKLFF TGTGCCAGCAGTTTATCTCCACCGGGGCGGGAAAAACTGTTTTTT
TRBJ1-4 NA NA TRBV30 CAWRGYRATNEKLFF TGTGCCTGGAGGGGGTACAGGGCGACTAATGAAAAACTGTTTTTT
TRBJ1-5 TRBD1 few TRBV7-8 CASSYRQGADQPQHF TGTGCCAGCAGTTATCGACAGGGGGCCGATCAGCCCCAGCATTTT
TRBJ2-5 TRBD2 NA TRBV5-1 CASSPGTSQETQYF TGCGCCAGCAGCCCCGGGACTAGCCAAGAGACCCAGTACTTC
TRBJ2-5 NA NA TRBV2 CASSEGGPETQYF TGTGCCAGCAGTGAGGGGGGGCCCGAGACCCAGTACTTC
TRBJ2-3 NA NA TRBV28 CATTQGTDTQYF TGTGCCACTACCCAAGGGACGGATACGCAGTATTTT
TRBJ1-4 NA NA TRBV19 CASSINLAGTNEKLFF TGTGCCAGTAGTATTAATCTGGCGGGTACTAATGAAAAACTGTTTTTT
TRBJ1-4 NA NA TRBV28 CASSHRGSRGEKLFF TGTGCCAGCAGCCACAGAGGATCTAGAGGTGAAAAACTGTTTTTT
TRBJ2-5 TRBD2 NA TRBV2 CASRWTSGQETQYF TGTGCCAGCAGATGGACTAGCGGGCAAGAGACCCAGTACTTC
TRBJ2-5 NA NA TRBV5-4 CASSFGQETQYF TGTGCCAGCAGCTTCGGTCAAGAGACCCAGTACTTC
TRBJ1-3 NA NA TRBV28 CASSLSRAGNTIYF TGTGCCAGCAGTTTAAGCAGGGCTGGAAACACCATATATTTT
TRBJ2-7 NA NA TRBV4-2 CASSQGRDPDEQYF TGTGCCAGCAGCCAAGGACGGGATCCCGACGAGCAGTACTTC
TRBJ1-5 TRBD1 NA TRBV27 CATSRTGGNQPQHF TGTGCCACCTCCCGGACAGGGGGGAATCAGCCCCAGCATTTT
TRBJ2-7 TRBD2 NA TRBV4-2 CASSQDVAGVAGEQYF TGTGCCAGCAGCCAAGACGTCGCGGGAGTAGCCGGCGAGCAGTACTTC
TRBJ1-2 NA NA TRBV19 CASKADRIYGYTF TGTGCCAGTAAGGCCGACAGAATCTATGGCTACACCTTC
TRBJ2-6 NA NA TRBV5-1 CASSFPTGTLRTGANVLTF TGCGCCAGCAGCTTCCCGACCGGGACTCTTAGAACGGGGGCCAACGTCCTGACTTTC
TRBJ1-6 TRBD1 NA TRBV10-3 CAISGTGQGSVLNSPLHF TGTGCCATCAGTGGCACCGGACAGGGTTCTGTGTTAAATTCACCCCTCCACTTT
TRBJ2-7 NA NA TRBV5-1 CASSLTGSHEQYF TGCGCCAGCAGCTTAACAGGTTCTCACGAGCAGTACTTC
TRBJ2-2 NA NA TRBV11-2 CASSLVNTGELFF TGTGCCAGCAGCTTAGTCAACACCGGGGAGCTGTTTTTT
TRBJ1-6 NA once TRBV6-1 CASSELEFNSPLHF TGTGCCAGCAGTGAACTAGAATTTAATTCACCCCTCCACTTT
TRBJ1-5 NA NA TRBV3-1/TRBV3-2 CASSQDGQPQHF TGTGCCAGCAGCCAAGACGGTCAGCCCCAGCATTTT
TRBJ1-1 TRBD1 NA TRBV5-1 CASSLGGTGMNTEAFF TGCGCCAGCAGCTTGGGTGGGACAGGGATGAACACTGAAGCTTTCTTT
TRBJ1-1 NA once TRBV15 CATSTRTPGNTEAFF TGTGCCACCAGCACACGTACCCCAGGGAACACTGAAGCTTTCTTT
TRBJ2-1 TRBD1 NA TRBV28 CASSFSTGNEQFF TGTGCCAGCAGTTTCTCGACAGGGAATGAGCAGTTCTTC
TRBJ2-3 NA NA TRBV4-1 CASSPQYSTDTQYF TGCGCCAGCAGCCCACAATACTCCACAGATACGCAGTATTTT
TRBJ1-1 NA NA TRBV18 CASSPEKGFTEAFF TGTGCCAGCTCACCAGAAAAGGGGTTCACTGAAGCTTTCTTT
TRBJ2-7 NA NA TRBV6-5 CASKGKQDFMDEQYF TGTGCCAGCAAAGGAAAACAGGATTTTATGGACGAGCAGTACTTC
TRBJ1-5 NA NA TRBV6-6 CASSYGGTSNQPQHF TGTGCCAGCAGTTACGGTGGGACGTCCAATCAGCCCCAGCATTTT
TRBJ2-6 NA NA TRBV7-2 CASTLGAGIPAGANVLTF TGTGCCAGCACCTTAGGAGCAGGCATCCCAGCTGGGGCCAACGTCCTGACTTTC
TRBJ2-1 TRBD1 few TRBV7-3 CASSSGQGHNEQFF TGTGCCAGCAGCTCAGGACAGGGGCACAATGAGCAGTTCTTC
TRBJ1-2 NA NA TRBV11-2 CASSPGQSYGYTF TGTGCCAGCAGCCCTGGACAGAGTTATGGCTACACCTTC
TRBJ2-7 NA NA TRBV10-3 CAISDRASASYEQYF TGTGCCATCAGTGATAGGGCTAGCGCCTCCTACGAGCAGTACTTC
TRBJ1-1 TRBD1 NA TRBV28 CASIMGGQGTEAFF TGTGCCAGCATCATGGGGGGACAGGGCACTGAAGCTTTCTTT
TRBJ1-5 NA NA TRBV6-5 CASSLRGINQPQHF TGTGCCAGCAGTCTCAGGGGTATCAATCAGCCCCAGCATTTT
TRBJ1-1 NA NA TRBV19 CASRLIALGDTEAFF TGTGCCAGTAGGCTAATCGCGCTGGGCGACACTGAAGCTTTCTTT
TRBJ2-1 NA NA TRBV4-1 CASSLTGTRNEQFF TGCGCCAGCAGCCTAACCGGGACGCGAAATGAGCAGTTCTTC
TRBJ2-1 NA once TRBV5-6 CASSLGAASYNEQFF TGTGCCAGCAGCTTGGGAGCGGCTAGCTACAATGAGCAGTTCTTC
TRBJ2-7 TRBD1 NA TRBV23-1 CASSRNGQGFGQYF TGCGCCAGCAGTCGTAACGGACAGGGGTTCGGGCAGTACTTC
TRBJ2-7 NA NA TRBV30 CAWSSLSVGARYEQYF TGTGCCTGGAGCTCCCTTAGTGTCGGGGCGAGGTACGAGCAGTACTTC
TRBJ2-1 TRBD2 NA TRBV19 CASSPFFGRASGNEQFF TGTGCCAGTAGTCCTTTTTTCGGGAGGGCCTCGGGGAATGAGCAGTTCTTC
TRBJ2-7 NA NA TRBV6-5 CASSSPRGSYEQYF TGTGCCAGCAGTTCCCCTCGCGGATCCTACGAGCAGTACTTC
TRBJ2-7 TRBD1 NA TRBV19 CASSLRQGPTYEQYF TGTGCCAGTAGCCTAAGACAGGGTCCTACCTACGAGCAGTACTTC
TRBJ1-2 NA NA TRBV11-2 CASSLRGLQEFHGYTF TGTGCCAGCAGCTTGCGGGGTCTACAGGAGTTCCATGGCTACACCTTC
TRBJ2-5 TRBD1 NA TRBV7-8 CASSATGSETQYF TGTGCCAGCAGCGCGACAGGGTCAGAGACCCAGTACTTC
TRBJ1-1 NA NA TRBV7-8 CASRKKETNTEAFF TGTGCCAGCAGGAAAAAGGAGACGAACACTGAAGCTTTCTTT
TRBJ2-7 NA NA TRBV6-1 CASSEDQGPYEQYF TGTGCCAGCAGTGAAGATCAGGGCCCCTACGAGCAGTACTTC
TRBJ2-7 NA NA TRBV5-1 CASSLSGASREQYF TGCGCCAGCAGCTTGTCAGGGGCGTCTAGAGAGCAGTACTTC
TRBJ2-7 NA NA TRBV4-2 CASSQVRLAYEQYF TGTGCCAGCAGCCAAGTTCGTCTCGCCTACGAGCAGTACTTC
TRBJ1-3 NA NA TRBV3-1/TRBV3-2 CASSQDWAPGNTIYF TGTGCCAGCAGCCAAGATTGGGCACCTGGAAACACCATATATTTT
TRBJ2-2 NA NA TRBV29-1 CSVLRDTGELFF TGCAGCGTTCTAAGAGACACCGGGGAGCTGTTTTTT